This T cell receptor beta chain was sequenced for a study of CD8 T cells in ankylosing spondylitis. In making TCR beta libraries, quantitative 5'-RACE with molecular barcodes was used. TCRdb processed the 5' RACE reads anew with MiXCR; each CDR3 protein has one entry. The sample includes 80,000 to 100,000 distinct CDR3 sequences, approximately 9% seen only once; the top ten take roughly 5.6%. CDR1 and CDR2 (germline): SQVTM, ANQGSEA. CDR3 size: 17 residues. Trimming cost V 3 bases and J 0 bases, with 17 bases left between them. A few counts support this clonotype. What it binds is unknown. General study points: Clones linked with disease were CD8+ and fairly uncommon in the peripheral blood. The clones that were linked to disease were reported to be significantly enriched in matched synovial fluid samples from ankylosing spondylitis patients.

The source of this sequence is a male donor with ankylosing spondylitis or in good health (not recorded which). The sample was blood, either unsorted or a sorted T cell fraction (not recorded which). This chain links TRBV29-1 with TRBJ2-2, with D tentatively TRBD1 or TRBD2 (5 bases each). CDR3 residues: CSVDLGRRGPNTGELFF. CDR3 DNA sequence: TGCAGCGTTGATCTGGGGCGTCGGGGCCCGAACACCGGGGAGCTGTTTTTT.